This entry concerns a single T cell receptor (beta chain). This clonotype has just a few counts. The antigen it binds to is not known. No much larger clone exists at a distance of one base, and base qualities are not known. Per the publication, the treatment or condition label means: allogeneic hematopoietic cell transplantation with graft depleted of TCRalphabeta T cells and CD19 B cells. The children who served as transplant recipients had been given grafts of TCRalphabeta/CD19-depleted allogeneic hematopoietic cells. Trimming takes 0 bases off V and 2 bases off J; junction bases not matched to a gene: 2. Taken from the germline V gene, the CDR1 and CDR2 loops are SGHRS and YFSETQ. The CDR3 numbers 14 residues from cysteine through phenylalanine. The DNA shown is the 42-base CDR3, in frame from base 1. This entry comes from a study of T-cell reconstitution after alpha-beta-depleted transplantation in children (dated by TCRdb to 2016 to 2017). Context from the whole study: T-cell immune reconstitution after TCRalphabeta/CD19-depleted allogeneic hematopoietic cell transplantation in children was quantitatively tracked in the study by means of TCR repertoire profiling. Points the paper makes about the study in general: In some patients, the high TCRbeta diversity seen at day 60 was put down to recipient T cells and intrathymic progenitors that had survived conditioning. Apparently early alphabetaT-cell count recovery about two months after transplant reportedly relied on only several hundred rapidly expanded clones derived from non-depleted graft cells. Over the following months the frequencies of hyperexpanded clones went down, and after one year T-cell counts and TCRbeta diversity were mostly credited to newly produced T cells.

The library was made by PCR. The sequencer was an Illumina HiSeq 2500. TCR library preparation used molecular barcoding, with unique molecular identifiers applied to normalize quantification of the TCRbeta repertoire. Through fastp at Q25 and MiXCR, TCRdb rebuilt clones from the public reads, retaining in-frame beta chains. Each record represents a unique CDR3 protein, reported with the most common genes and DNA among its rows. The sample records some 150,000 distinct CDR3 sequences, around 8.8% of which are singletons. The top ten constitute roughly 18% of the sample. Sequenced material: PBMCs, mostly from graft donor cells, taken 180 days after TCRalphabeta/CD19-depleted stem cell transplant. The clonotype comes from a female patient aged 2-10 years who had a stem cell transplant for congenital amegakaryocytic thrombocytopenia, so the T cells may come from the graft donor. The chain is encoded by TRBV5-1 joined to TRBJ2-7; 7 nucleotides in the junction match TRBD2. The nucleotides read TGCGCCAGCAGCTTGGCTAGCGGCCCCTACGAGCAGTACTTC. Its protein is CASSLASGPYEQYF.